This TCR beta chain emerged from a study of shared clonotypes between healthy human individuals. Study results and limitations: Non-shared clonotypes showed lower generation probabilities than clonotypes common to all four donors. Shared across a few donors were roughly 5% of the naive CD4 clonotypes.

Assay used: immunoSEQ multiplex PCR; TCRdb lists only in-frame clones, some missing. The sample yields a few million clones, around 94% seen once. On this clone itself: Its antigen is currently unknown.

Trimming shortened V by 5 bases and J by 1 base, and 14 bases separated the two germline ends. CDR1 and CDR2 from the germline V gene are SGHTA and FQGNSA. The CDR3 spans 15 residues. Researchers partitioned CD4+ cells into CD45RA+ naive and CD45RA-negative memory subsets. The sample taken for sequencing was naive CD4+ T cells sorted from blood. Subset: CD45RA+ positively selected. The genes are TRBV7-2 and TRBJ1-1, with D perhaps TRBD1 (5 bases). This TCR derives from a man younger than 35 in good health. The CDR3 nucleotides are TGTGCCAGCAGCCTAACGGGACGGGCGAACACTGAAGCTTTCTTT. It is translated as CASSLTGRANTEAFF.